This T cell receptor beta chain was retrieved from a study of cytomegalovirus exposure and HLA in healthy donors. The CDR3 has 15 residues. Trimming removed 4 bases from V and 6 bases from J, with 19 bases in between. The germline V gene encodes CDR1 SGDLS and CDR2 YYNGEE. PCR primers comprised 60 Vbeta and 13 Jbeta primers. Data came from immunoSEQ multiplex PCR; TCRdb stores just in-frame clones and leaves some out. Of around 230,000 clones listed, about four fifths were seen once; the top ten hold nearly 6%. The chain employs TRBV9 and TRBJ1-1; D possibly corresponds to TRBD1 (5 bases). The sample taken for sequencing was PBMCs. The TCR was taken from a man aged 40-55 years in good health and CMV-seropositive. CDR3 residues: CASSSAEGEVAEAFF. CDR3 sequence (DNA): TGTGCCAGCAGCTCGGCGGAAGGGGAGGTCGCTGAAGCTTTCTTT.